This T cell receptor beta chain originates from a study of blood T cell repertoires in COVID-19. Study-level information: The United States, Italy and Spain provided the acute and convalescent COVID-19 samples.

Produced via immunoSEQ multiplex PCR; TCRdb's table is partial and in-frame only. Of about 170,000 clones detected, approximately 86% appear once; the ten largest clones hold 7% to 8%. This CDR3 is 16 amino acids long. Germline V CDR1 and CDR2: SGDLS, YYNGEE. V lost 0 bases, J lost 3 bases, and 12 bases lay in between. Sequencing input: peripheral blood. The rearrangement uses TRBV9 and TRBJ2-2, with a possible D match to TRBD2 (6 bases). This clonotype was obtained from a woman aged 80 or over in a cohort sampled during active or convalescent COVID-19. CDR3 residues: CASSVATWGDTGELFF. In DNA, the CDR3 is TGTGCCAGCAGCGTAGCTACTTGGGGGGACACCGGGGAGCTGTTTTTT.